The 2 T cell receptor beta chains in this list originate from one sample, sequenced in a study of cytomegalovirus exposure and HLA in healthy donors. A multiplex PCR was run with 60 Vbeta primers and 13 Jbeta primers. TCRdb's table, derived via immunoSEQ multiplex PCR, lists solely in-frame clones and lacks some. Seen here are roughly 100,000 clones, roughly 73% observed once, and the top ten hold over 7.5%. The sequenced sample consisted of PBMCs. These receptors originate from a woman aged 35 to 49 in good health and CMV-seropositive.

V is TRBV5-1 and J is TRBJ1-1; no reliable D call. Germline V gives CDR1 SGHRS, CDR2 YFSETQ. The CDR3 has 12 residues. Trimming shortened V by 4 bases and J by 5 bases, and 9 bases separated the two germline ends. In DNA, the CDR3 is TGCGCCAGCAGCCTCCCCAGTACTGAAGCTTTCTTT. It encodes CASSLPSTEAFF.

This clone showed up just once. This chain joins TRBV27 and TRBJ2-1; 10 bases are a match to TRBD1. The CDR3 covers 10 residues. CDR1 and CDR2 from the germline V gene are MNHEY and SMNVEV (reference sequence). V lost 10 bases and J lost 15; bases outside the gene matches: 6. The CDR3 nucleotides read TGTGCCACTGGACAGGGGGATACGTTCTTC. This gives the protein CATGQGDTFF.